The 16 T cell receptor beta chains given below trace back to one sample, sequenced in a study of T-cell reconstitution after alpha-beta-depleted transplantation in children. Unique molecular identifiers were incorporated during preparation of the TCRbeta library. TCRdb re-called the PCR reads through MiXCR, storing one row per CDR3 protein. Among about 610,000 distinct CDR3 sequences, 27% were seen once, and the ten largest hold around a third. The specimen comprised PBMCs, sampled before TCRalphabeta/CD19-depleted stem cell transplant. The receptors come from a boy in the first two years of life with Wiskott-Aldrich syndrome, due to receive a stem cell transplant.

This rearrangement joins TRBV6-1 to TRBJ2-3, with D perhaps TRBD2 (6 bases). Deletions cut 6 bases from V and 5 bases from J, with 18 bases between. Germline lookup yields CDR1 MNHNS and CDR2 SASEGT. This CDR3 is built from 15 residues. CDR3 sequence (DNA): TGTGCCAGCAGGCCACTAGCCTGGTCGGGAGATACGCAGTATTTT. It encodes CASRPLAWSGDTQYF.

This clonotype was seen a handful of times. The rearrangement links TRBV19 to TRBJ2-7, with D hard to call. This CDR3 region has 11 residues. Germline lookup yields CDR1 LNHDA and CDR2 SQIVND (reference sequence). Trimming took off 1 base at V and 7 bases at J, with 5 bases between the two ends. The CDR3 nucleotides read TGTGCCAGTAGTATAGGACGGGAGCAGTACTTC. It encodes CASSIGREQYF.

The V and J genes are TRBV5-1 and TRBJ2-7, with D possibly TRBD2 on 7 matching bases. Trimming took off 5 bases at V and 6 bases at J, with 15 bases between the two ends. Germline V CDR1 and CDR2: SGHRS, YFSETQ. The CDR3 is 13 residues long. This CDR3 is CASRSSGEGEQYF. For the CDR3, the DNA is TGCGCCAGCAGGTCTTCAGGGGAGGGCGAGCAGTACTTC.

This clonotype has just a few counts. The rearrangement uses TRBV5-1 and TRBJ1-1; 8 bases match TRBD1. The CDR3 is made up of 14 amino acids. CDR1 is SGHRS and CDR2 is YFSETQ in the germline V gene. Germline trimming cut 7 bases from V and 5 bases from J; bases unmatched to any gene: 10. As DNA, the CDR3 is TGCGCCAGCGGACAGGGTTTAGGTGGAACTGAAGCTTTCTTT. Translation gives CASGQGLGGTEAFF.

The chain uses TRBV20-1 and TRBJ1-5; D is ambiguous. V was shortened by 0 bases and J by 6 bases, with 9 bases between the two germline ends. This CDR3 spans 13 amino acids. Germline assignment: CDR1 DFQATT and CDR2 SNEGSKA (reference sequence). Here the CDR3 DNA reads TGCAGTGCTAGAGATCTAAAGAGTCAGCCCCAGCATTTT. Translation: CSARDLKSQPQHF.

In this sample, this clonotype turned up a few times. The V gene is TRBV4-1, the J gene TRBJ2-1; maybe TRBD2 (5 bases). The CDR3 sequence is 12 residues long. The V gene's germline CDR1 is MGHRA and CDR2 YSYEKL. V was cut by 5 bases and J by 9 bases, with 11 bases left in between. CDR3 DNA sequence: TGCGCCAGCAGCTCTCCGGGGAGTGAGCAGTTCTTC. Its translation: CASSSPGSEQFF.

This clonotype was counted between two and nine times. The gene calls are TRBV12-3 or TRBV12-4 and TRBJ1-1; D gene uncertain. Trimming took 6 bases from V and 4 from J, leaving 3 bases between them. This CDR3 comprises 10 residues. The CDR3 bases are TGTGCCAGCAGCATCACTGAAGCTTTCTTT. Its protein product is CASSITEAFF.

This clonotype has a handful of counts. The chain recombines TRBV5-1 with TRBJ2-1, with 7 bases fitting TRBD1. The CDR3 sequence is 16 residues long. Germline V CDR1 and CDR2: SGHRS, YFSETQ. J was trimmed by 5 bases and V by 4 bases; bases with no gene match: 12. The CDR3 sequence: CASSVRPGTENNEQFF. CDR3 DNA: TGCGCCAGCAGCGTCCGCCCCGGGACAGAAAACAATGAGCAGTTCTTC.

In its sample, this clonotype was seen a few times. The CDR3 DNA reads as TGTGCCAGCAGGATATTCGGAACGACAGGGTACAATGAGCAGTTCTTC. Its protein product is CASRIFGTTGYNEQFF. The V and J genes are TRBV7-8 and TRBJ2-1; the match to TRBD1 covers 7 bases. This CDR3 region has 16 residues. Losses at the gene ends were 6 bases for V and 4 bases for J; bases not matched to a gene: 12. The germline CDR1 and CDR2 sequences are SGHVS and FQNEAQ.

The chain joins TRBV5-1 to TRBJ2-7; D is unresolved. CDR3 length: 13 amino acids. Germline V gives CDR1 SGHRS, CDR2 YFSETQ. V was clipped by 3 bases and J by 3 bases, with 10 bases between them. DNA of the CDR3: TGCGCCAGCAGCTCCGTTGTTGGCTACGAGCAGTACTTC. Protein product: CASSSVVGYEQYF.

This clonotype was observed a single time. CDR3 sequence reads: CASSLGQSPTNEKLFF. The CDR3 DNA reads as TGCGCCAGCAGCTTGGGACAGTCTCCAACTAATGAAAAACTGTTTTTT. The chain uses TRBV5-1 and TRBJ1-4; TRBD1 is a possible D gene (5 bases). This CDR3 has 16 residues. V was cut by 0 bases and J by 0 bases, with 9 bases left in between. Germline V gene data show CDR1 as SGHRS and CDR2 as YFSETQ. Full variable domain (rest looked up from reference TRBV5-1 and TRBJ1-4): KAGVTQTPRYLIKTRGQQVTLSCSPISGHRSVSWYQQTPGQGLQFLFEYFSETQRNKGNFPGRFSGRQFSNSRSEMNVSTLELGDSALYLCASSLGQSPTNEKLFFGSGTQLSVL.

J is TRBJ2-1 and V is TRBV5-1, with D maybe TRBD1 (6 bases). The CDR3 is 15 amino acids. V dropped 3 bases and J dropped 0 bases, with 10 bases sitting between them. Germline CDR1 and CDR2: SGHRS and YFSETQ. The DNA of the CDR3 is TGCGCCAGCAGCTCTAACAGGGACTCCTACAATGAGCAGTTCTTC. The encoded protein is CASSSNRDSYNEQFF. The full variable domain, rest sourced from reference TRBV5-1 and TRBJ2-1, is KAGVTQTPRYLIKTRGQQVTLSCSPISGHRSVSWYQQTPGQGLQFLFEYFSETQRNKGNFPGRFSGRQFSNSRSEMNVSTLELGDSALYLCASSSNRDSYNEQFFGPGTRLTVL.

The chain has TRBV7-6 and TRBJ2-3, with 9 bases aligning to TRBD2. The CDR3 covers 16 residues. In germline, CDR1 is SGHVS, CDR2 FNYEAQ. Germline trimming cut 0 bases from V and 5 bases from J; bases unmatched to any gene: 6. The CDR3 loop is CASSLAVSLAGDTQYF. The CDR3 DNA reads TGTGCCAGCAGCTTAGCGGTATCACTAGCGGGAGATACGCAGTATTTT.

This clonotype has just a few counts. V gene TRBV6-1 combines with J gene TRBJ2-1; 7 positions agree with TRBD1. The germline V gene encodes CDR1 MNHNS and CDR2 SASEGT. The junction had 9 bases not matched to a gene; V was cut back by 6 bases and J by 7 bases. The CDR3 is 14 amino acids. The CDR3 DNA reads TGTGCCAGCAGGGGCAGGGGGTCTGCAAATGAGCAGTTCTTC. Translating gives CASRGRGSANEQFF.

Here the CDR3 reads CASSLRTNSYEQYF. CDR3 coding DNA: TGCGCCAGCAGCTTGAGAACAAACTCCTACGAGCAGTACTTC. The rearrangement joins TRBV5-1 to TRBJ2-7; D unresolved. The CDR3 spans 14 residues. Germline CDR1 SGHRS, CDR2 YFSETQ. With 1 base removed from V and 0 bases from J, the gap between germline ends came to 8 bases.

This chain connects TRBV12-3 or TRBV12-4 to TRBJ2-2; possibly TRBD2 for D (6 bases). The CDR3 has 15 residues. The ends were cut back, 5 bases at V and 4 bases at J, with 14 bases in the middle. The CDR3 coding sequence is TGTGCCAGCAGTCCTCAAGGGCGGGGCACCGGGGAGCTGTTTTTT. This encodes CASSPQGRGTGELFF.